This T cell receptor beta chain was sequenced for a study of blood T cells in healthy people across ages (dated by TCRdb to about 2015). Regarding the research as a whole: In model experiments, roughly one uniquely barcoded TCR beta cDNA molecule per two T cells was captured by template switching. To track age-related changes in TCR beta repertoire diversity, the study relied on deep sequencing normalized with unique cDNA molecular identifiers. Four age groups were formed from the donors: young (average roughly 16 years), middle-aged (around 37), aged (approximately 60) and long-lived (less than 85). Donors of different ages were randomly distributed across sequencing lanes to avoid experimental bias. Two additional independent replicas of 1 million unique cDNA reads from the same blood draw were analyzed for two donors (one aged 18 to 30 and one aged 80 or older).

In the case of this clonotype: Its recognized antigen is unknown. Base qualities are not at hand, and no much larger clone is one base apart.

Via the germline V gene, CDR1 is SGDLS and CDR2 YYNGEE. The CDR3 runs 14 amino acids, cysteine and phenylalanine included. The CDR3 DNA has 42 bases and is translated from base 1. The research as a whole found: Total diversity estimates from one million sequenced T cells were considered lower bounds and underestimates. Because profiling used bulk unsorted PBMCs, naive and antigen-experienced compartments could not be compared conclusively. Because the CMV infection status of the donors was unknown, age-related changes in expanded clonotypes may potentially have been confounded. As age increased, observed TCR beta diversity per million T cells dropped in a roughly linear way, and a significant reduction was already evident by age roughly 36. There was a strong correlation between observed TCR beta diversity and the percentage of naive T cells measured by flow cytometry. Compared with the aged group, the long-lived group had more naive CD4+ T cells, fewer expanded clones and increased TCR diversity, suggesting age selection.

Libraries were prepared through 5' RACE. TCRdb shows the sequencer as Illumina HiSeq 2500. A second PCR of roughly 6 to 11 cycles was run with a J-beta primer mix and a sample-barcoded 5' primer. Each TCR beta cDNA molecule received a unique molecular identifier from a template-switch 5' adaptor carrying 12 random nucleotides. At least 3 million CDR3-containing paired-end reads were obtained from each sample. First-strand cDNA synthesis was performed from all RNA using the Mint cDNA synthesis kit, with priming by a TRBC-specific oligonucleotide. After uracil-DNA glycosylase treatment, a first 18-cycle PCR used universal primers M1SS and BC2_uni_R on all cDNA. In the original analysis: For normalization, 1 million high-quality reads were randomly selected from each sample, with every read carrying a distinct molecular identifier. Reads sharing molecular identifiers were discarded rather than binned into consensus sequences. CDR3 identification, clonotype clustering and error correction used MiTCR with a Q25 quality threshold and the strictest error-elimination algorithm. A nonparametric unseen species model with Euler transformation was used to estimate a lower bound on total TCR beta diversity. The raw public reads went through TCRdb reprocessing: fastp at Q25, MiXCR clone calling, in-frame beta chains kept. Each entry is one CDR3 protein sequence, shown with its most common DNA and genes. TCRdb's processing, not the authors', yielded these V and J calls. Counted in this sample were about 1.5 million distinct CDR3 sequences; around 40% of them appeared once. The ten largest clones capture roughly 3.7% of the sample.

Donors were about 36 systemically healthy Caucasian individuals from Russia aged 6 to 90 years. Each donor gave about 9.2 milliliters of peripheral blood, drawn into EDTA-treated Vacutainer tubes. Ficoll-Paque density-gradient centrifugation was used to isolate PBMCs, with at least 7 million obtained per sample. Total RNA, at least 6 micrograms per sample, was extracted from PBMCs with Trizol reagent. The percentages of naive CD45RAhigh/CD27high T cells were determined by flow cytometry on a PBMC aliquot from every donor. The chain employs TRBV9 and TRBJ2-4; matching of 6 bases hints at TRBD2 as the D gene. The J call may not be correct, given that the DNA end is closer to TRBJ2-7. This clonotype was obtained from a woman under 30 in good health. Sequencing was carried out using blood. Read as DNA, the sequence is TGTGCCAGCAGCGGGGGACTTTACGACTACGAGCAGTACTTC. Its translation reads: CASSGGLYDYEQYF.